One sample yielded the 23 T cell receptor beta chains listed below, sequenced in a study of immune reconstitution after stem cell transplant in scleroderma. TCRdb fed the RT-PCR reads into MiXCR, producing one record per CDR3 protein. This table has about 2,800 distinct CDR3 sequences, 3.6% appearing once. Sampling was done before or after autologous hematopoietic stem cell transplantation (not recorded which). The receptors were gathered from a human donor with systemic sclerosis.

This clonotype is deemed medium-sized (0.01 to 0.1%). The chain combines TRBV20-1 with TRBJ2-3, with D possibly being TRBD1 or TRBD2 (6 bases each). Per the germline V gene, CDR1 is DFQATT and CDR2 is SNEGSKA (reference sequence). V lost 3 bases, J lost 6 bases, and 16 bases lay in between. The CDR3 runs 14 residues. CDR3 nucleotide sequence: TGCAGTGCTAGGAGGGGGGAAGGGATGGATACGCAGTATTTT. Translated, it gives CSARRGEGMDTQYF.

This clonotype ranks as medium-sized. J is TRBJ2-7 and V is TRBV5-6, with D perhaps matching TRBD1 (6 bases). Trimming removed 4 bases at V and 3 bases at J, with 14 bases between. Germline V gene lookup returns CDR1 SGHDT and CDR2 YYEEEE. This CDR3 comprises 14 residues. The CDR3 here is CASSRPTGIYEQYF. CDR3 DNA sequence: TGTGCCAGCAGCCGACCGACAGGTATCTACGAGCAGTACTTC.

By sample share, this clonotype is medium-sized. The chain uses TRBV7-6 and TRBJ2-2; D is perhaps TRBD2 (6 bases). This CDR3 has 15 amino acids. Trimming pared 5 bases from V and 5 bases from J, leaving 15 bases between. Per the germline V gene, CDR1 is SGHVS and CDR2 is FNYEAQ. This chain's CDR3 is CASSPTGGITGELFF. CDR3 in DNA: TGTGCCAGCAGCCCGACCGGCGGGATTACCGGGGAGCTGTTTTTT.

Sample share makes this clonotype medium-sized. DNA of the CDR3: TGCGCCAGCAGCTTGTTCTCGATATTCTCCTACAATGAGCAGTTCTTC. It encodes CASSLFSIFSYNEQFF. The chain carries TRBV5-1 and TRBJ2-1, with no clear D. Trimming took 1 base from V and 0 from J, leaving 11 bases between them. The germline gives CDR1 SGHRS, CDR2 YFSETQ. The CDR3 has 16 amino acids.

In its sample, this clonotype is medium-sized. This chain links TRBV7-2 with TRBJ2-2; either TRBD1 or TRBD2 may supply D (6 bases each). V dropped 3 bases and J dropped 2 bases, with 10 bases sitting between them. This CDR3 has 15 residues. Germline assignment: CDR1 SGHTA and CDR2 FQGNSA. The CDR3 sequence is CASSLGGPNTGELFF. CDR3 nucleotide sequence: TGTGCCAGCAGCTTGGGGGGCCCAAACACCGGGGAGCTGTTTTTT.

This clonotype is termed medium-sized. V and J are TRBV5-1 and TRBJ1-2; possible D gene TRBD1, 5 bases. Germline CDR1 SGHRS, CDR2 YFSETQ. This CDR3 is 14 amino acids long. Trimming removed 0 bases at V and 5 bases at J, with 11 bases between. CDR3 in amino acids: CASSLDPGSYGYTF. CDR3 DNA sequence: TGCGCCAGCAGCTTGGACCCAGGGTCATATGGCTACACCTTC.

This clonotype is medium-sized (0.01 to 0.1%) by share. The CDR3 sequence: CASSLVVNSNQPQHF. In DNA, the CDR3 is TGTGCCAGCAGCTTAGTGGTCAATAGCAATCAGCCCCAGCATTTT. V gene TRBV7-2 combines with J gene TRBJ1-5; D is uncertain. Per germline, CDR1 SGHTA and CDR2 FQGNSA. The CDR3 has 15 amino acids. The V end was cut by 1 base, the J end by 0 bases, with 7 bases between. Full variable domain (remainder filled in from reference TRBV7-2 and TRBJ1-5): GAGVSQSPSNKVTEKGKDVELRCDPISGHTALYWYRQSLGQGLEFLIYFQGNSAPDKSGLPSDRFSAERTGGSVSTLTIQRTQQEDSAVYLCASSLVVNSNQPQHFGDGTRLSIL.

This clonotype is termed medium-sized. The CDR3 region has the DNA TGTGCCAGCTCACCACCGGCTAGCGGGGGAAATGAGCAGTTCTTC. It yields the protein CASSPPASGGNEQFF. The V and J genes are TRBV18 and TRBJ2-1; 10 bases are a match to TRBD2. V gave up 0 bases and J gave up 7 bases; unmatched junction bases: 3. CDR3 length equals 15 residues. Looked up from germline, CDR1 is KGHSH and CDR2 is LQKENI.

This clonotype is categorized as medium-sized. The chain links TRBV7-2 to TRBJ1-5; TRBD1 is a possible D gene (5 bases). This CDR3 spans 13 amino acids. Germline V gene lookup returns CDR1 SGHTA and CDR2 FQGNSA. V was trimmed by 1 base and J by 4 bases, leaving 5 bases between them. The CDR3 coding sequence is TGTGCCAGCAGCTTAGACAGGAATCAGCCCCAGCATTTT. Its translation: CASSLDRNQPQHF.

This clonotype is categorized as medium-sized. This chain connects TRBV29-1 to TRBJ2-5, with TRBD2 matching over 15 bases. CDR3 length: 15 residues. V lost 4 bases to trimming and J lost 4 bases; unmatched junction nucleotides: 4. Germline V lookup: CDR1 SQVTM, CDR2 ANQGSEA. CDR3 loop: CSVGTSGGAAETQYF. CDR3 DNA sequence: TGCAGCGTTGGGACTAGCGGGGGGGCCGCAGAGACCCAGTACTTC. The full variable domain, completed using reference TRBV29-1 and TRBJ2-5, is SAVISQKPSRDICQRGTSLTIQCQVDSQVTMMFWYRQQPGQSLTLIATANQGSEATYESGFVIDKFPISRPNLTFSTLTVSNMSPEDSSIYLCSVGTSGGAAETQYFGPGTRLLVL.

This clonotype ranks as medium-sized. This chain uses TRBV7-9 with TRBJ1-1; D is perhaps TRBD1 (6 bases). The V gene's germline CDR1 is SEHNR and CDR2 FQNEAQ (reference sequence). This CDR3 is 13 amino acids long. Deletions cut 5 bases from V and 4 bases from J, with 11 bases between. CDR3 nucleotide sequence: TGTGCCAGCAGCCTACAGGGATTCACTGAAGCTTTCTTT. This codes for CASSLQGFTEAFF.

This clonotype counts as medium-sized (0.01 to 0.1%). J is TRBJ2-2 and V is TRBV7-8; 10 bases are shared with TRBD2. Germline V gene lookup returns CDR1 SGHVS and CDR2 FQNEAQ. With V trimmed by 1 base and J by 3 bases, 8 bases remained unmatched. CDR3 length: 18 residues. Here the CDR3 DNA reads TGTGCCAGCAGCTTAGAATCACTAGCGGGGACTTACACCGGGGAGCTGTTTTTT. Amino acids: CASSLESLAGTYTGELFF.

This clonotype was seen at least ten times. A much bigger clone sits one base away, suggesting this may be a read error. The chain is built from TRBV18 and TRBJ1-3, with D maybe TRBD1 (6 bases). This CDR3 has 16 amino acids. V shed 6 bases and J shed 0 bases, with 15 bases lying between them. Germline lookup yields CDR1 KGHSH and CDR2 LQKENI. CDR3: CASSSFGGDSGNTIYF. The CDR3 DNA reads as TGTGCCAGCTCCAGCTTCGGGGGCGACTCTGGAAACACCATATATTTT.

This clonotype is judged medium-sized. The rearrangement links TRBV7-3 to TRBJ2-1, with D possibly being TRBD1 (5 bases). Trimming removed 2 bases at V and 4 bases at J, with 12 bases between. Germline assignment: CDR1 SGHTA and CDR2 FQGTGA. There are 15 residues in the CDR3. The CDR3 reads CASSLDVGPYNEQFF. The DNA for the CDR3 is TGTGCCAGCAGCTTAGATGTGGGGCCGTACAATGAGCAGTTCTTC.

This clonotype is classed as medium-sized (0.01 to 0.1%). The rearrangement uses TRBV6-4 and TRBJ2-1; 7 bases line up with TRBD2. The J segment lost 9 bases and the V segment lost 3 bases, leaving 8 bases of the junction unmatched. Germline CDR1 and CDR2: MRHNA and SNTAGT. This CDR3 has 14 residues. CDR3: CASSEATSSAEQFF. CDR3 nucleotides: TGTGCCAGCAGTGAAGCGACTAGCTCAGCTGAGCAGTTCTTC.

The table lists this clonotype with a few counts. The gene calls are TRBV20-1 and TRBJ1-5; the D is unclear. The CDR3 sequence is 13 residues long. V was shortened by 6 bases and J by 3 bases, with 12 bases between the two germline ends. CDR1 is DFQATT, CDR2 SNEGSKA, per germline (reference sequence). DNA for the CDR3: TGCAGTGCCCGAAGCACCATCAATCAGCCCCAGCATTTT. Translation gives CSARSTINQPQHF.

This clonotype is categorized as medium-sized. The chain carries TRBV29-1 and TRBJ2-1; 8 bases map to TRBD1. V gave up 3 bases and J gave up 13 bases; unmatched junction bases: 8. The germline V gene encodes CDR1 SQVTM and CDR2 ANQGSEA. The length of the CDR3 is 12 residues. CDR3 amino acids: CSVDRGRNEQFF. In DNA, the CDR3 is TGCAGCGTTGACAGGGGGCGCAACGAACAGTTCTTC.

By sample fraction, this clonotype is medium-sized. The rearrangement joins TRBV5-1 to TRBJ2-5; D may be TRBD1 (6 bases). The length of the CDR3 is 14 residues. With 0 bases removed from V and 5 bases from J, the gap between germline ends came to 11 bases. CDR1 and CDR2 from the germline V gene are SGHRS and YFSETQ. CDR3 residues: CASSLGTVRETQYF. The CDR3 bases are TGCGCCAGCAGCTTGGGGACAGTCCGGGAGACCCAGTACTTC.

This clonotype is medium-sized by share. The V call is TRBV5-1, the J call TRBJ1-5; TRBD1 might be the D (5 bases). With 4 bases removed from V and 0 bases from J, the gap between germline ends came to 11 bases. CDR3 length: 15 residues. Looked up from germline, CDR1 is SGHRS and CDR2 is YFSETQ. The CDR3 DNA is TGCGCCAGCAGCCCCGACAGAAATAGCAATCAGCCCCAGCATTTT. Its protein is CASSPDRNSNQPQHF.

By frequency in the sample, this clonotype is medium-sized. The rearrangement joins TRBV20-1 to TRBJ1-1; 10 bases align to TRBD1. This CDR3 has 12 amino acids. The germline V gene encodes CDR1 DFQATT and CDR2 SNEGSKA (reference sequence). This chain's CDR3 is CRADRGWTEAFF. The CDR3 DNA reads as TGCAGGGCGGACAGGGGGTGGACTGAAGCTTTCTTT.

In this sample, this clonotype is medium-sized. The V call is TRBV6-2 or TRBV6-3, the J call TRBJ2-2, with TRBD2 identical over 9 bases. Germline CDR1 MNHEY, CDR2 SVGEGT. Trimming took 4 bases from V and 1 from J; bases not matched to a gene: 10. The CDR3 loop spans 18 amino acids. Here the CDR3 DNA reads TGTGCCAGCAGTTTTACAACCGCGGGAGGGTTGAACACCGGGGAGCTGTTTTTT. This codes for CASSFTTAGGLNTGELFF.

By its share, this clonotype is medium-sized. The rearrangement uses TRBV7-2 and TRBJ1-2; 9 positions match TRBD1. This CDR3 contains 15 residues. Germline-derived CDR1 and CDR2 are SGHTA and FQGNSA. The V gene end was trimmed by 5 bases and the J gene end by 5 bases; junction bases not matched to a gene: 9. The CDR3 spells CASSHGTGRSYGYTF. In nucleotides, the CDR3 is TGTGCCAGCAGCCACGGGACAGGGCGGAGTTATGGCTACACCTTC.

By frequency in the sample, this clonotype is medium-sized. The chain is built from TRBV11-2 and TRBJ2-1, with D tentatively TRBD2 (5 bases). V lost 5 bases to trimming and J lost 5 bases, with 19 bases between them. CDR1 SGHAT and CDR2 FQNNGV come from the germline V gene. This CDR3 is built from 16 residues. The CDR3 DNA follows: TGTGCCAGCAGCCCCCTTCTAGCCCTAGATAACAATGAGCAGTTCTTC. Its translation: CASSPLLALDNNEQFF.